The count of the clone carrying this T cell receptor (beta chain) is one. Its antigen remains unidentified. Per germline, CDR1 LGHNA and CDR2 YSLEER. Between the trimmed V and J ends, which lost 1 base and 6 bases, there was a span of 10 bases. The CDR3 sequence is 13 residues long. PCR amplification relied on 60 Vbeta primers (plus 13 Jbeta primers). Sequenced by immunoSEQ multiplex PCR; TCRdb stores in-frame clones only, minus some. This table has approximately 150,000 clones, 80% appearing once. This sample is drawn from a study of cytomegalovirus exposure and HLA in healthy donors. Study-level findings and limits: Reportedly, cytomegalovirus status was diagnosed with high sensitivity and specificity.

V is TRBV4-3 and J is TRBJ2-7, with a tentative D call TRBD2 (7 bases). The sequencing sample was made of PBMCs. The origin of this receptor is a man aged 18 to 29 in good health and CMV-seropositive. In DNA, the CDR3 is TGCGCCAGCAGCCAAGGGGGAGGGGGCGAGCAGTACTTC. Protein: CASSQGGGGEQYF.